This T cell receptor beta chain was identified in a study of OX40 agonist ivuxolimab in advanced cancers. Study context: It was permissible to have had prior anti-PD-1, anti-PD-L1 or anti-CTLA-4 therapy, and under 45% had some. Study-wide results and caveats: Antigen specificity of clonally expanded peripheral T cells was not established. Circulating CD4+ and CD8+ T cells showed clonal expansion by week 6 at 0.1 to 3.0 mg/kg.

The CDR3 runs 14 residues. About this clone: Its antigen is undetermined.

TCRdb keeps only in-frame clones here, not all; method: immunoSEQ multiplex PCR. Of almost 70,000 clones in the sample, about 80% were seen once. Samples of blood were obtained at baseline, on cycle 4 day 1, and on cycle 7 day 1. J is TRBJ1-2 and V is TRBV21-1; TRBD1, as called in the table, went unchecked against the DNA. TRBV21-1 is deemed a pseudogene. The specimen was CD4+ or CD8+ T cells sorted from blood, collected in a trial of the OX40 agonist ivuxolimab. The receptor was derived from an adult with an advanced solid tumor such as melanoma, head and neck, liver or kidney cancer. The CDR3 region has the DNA TGTGCCAGCAGCACTCTCACAGGGAACTATGGCTACACCTTC. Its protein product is CASSTLTGNYGYTF.